These 7 T cell receptor beta chains were all obtained from the same sample, sequenced in a study of cytotoxic CD8 clonotypes in ibrutinib-treated CLL. TCRdb keeps only in-frame clones here, not all; method: immunoSEQ multiplex PCR. Among under 200,000 clones listed, more than 75% were seen once. This sample comprised PBMCs, obtained after 12 months of ibrutinib treatment. These receptors were taken from a human donor with chronic lymphocytic leukemia.

This chain links TRBV18 with TRBJ1-2, with 10 positions matching TRBD1. The CDR3 loop spans 14 amino acids. Looked up from germline, CDR1 is KGHSH and CDR2 is LQKENI. Losses at the gene ends were 0 bases for V and 9 bases for J; bases not matched to a gene: 4. The CDR3 loop reads CASSPPGQGMSYTF. DNA of the CDR3: TGTGCCAGCTCACCACCGGGACAGGGGATGAGCTACACCTTC.

V gene TRBV21-1 combines with J gene TRBJ1-4. TRBV21-1 is described as a pseudogene. The CDR3 has 17 amino acids. The CDR3 bases are TGTGCCAGCAGCAACGAGGGAGGGACCGCAACTAATGAAAAACTGTTTTTT. Its protein product is CASSNEGGTATNEKLFF.

The genes are TRBV28 and TRBJ2-2; 9 nucleotides align to TRBD2. Trimming took 2 bases from V and 5 from J; bases not matched to a gene: 6. This CDR3 spans 16 amino acids. From germline, CDR1 is MDHEN and CDR2 SYDVKM. CDR3 region: CASSLLSGGGTGELFF. CDR3 nucleotides: TGTGCCAGCAGTTTACTTAGCGGGGGAGGAACCGGGGAGCTGTTTTTT.

The rearrangement links TRBV5-1 to TRBJ1-5; D call uncertain. The V and J ends lost 5 bases and 0 bases respectively, with 21 bases between them. This CDR3 is built from 18 residues. Germline lookup yields CDR1 SGHRS and CDR2 YFSETQ. This CDR3 reads CASRGGSRKLYSNQPQHF. CDR3 sequence (DNA): TGCGCCAGCAGGGGTGGGTCCAGGAAACTCTATAGCAATCAGCCCCAGCATTTT.

This rearrangement joins TRBV6-5 to TRBJ1-4; no clear D. The germline V gene has CDR1 MNHEY and CDR2 SVGAGI. This CDR3 is 11 amino acids long. Trimming left V 6 bases short and J 7 bases short, with 6 bases between. For the CDR3, the DNA is TGTGCCAGCAGCCGGGGTGAAAAACTGTTTTTT. It encodes CASSRGEKLFF.

This chain links TRBV7-2 with TRBJ1-3; a possible D gene is TRBD1 (6 bases). V was shortened by 5 bases and J by 0 bases, with 11 bases between the two germline ends. The germline V gene has CDR1 SGHTA and CDR2 FQGNSA. The CDR3 length is 15 residues. CDR3 in amino acids: CASSREQGSGNTIYF. CDR3 coding DNA: TGTGCCAGCAGCAGAGAACAGGGCTCTGGAAACACCATATATTTT. The whole variable domain, remainder taken from reference TRBV7-2 and TRBJ1-3, is GAGVSQSPSNKVTEKGKDVELRCDPISGHTALYWYRQSLGQGLEFLIYFQGNSAPDKSGLPSDRFSAERTGGSVSTLTIQRTQQEDSAVYLCASSREQGSGNTIYFGEGSWLTVV.

The V call is TRBV19, the J call TRBJ2-1; D is possibly TRBD2 (6 bases). The CDR3 consists of 19 residues. Germline CDR1 is LNHDA and CDR2 is SQIVND (reference sequence). V shed 3 bases and J shed 6 bases, with 27 bases lying between them. As DNA, the CDR3 is TGTGCCAGTAGTATCTGGGTTGAGAGCGGACTATTGAATCGCAATGAGCAGTTCTTC. Its protein is CASSIWVESGLLNRNEQFF.